These T cell receptor beta chains were read from a single sample in a study of blood T cell repertoires in COVID-19. Some clones are missing from TCRdb's copy, which holds only in-frame ones; the method was immunoSEQ multiplex PCR. The data hold about 370,000 clones, with roughly 90% observed a single time. The sample comprised peripheral blood. All receptors come from a woman under 40 with COVID-19, enrolled during active disease. CDR3s include the opening cysteine and the closing phenylalanine or tryptophan. D genes are given only for firm matches. Clone size, where shown, is once, few, many, or a class for clones that have expanded.

CDR3nt	CDR3aa	j_gene	abundance	d_gene	v_gene
TGTGCCAGCAGCAGGGGCATGAACACTGAAGCTTTCTTT	CASSRGMNTEAFF	TRBJ1-1	-	-	TRBV5-5
TGTGCCAGCAGCCCCGAGGCTCTACGCTACAATGAGCAGTTCTTC	CASSPEALRYNEQFF	TRBJ2-1	-	-	TRBV7-9
TGTGCCAGCAGCCAGAGCTCCTACGAGCAGTACTTC	CASSQSSYEQYF	TRBJ2-7	-	-	TRBV3-1/TRBV3-2
TGTGCCAGCAGCCAAGGAGGTCAAATGAACACTGAAGCTTTCTTT	CASSQGGQMNTEAFF	TRBJ1-1	-	-	TRBV3-1/TRBV3-2
TGCAGTGCCAGTATGGGGGGGGCCCGGGGGACCCAGTACTTC	CSASMGGARGTQYF	TRBJ2-5	-	-	TRBV20-1
TGTGCCAGCAGCTTAGGAGCAGCGGGACCCGACCCTTACGAGCAGTACTTC	CASSLGAAGPDPYEQYF	TRBJ2-7	-	TRBD2	TRBV7-9
TGTGCCAGCAGTGACCAACGGGGGGGCCTTGAGACCCAGTACTTC	CASSDQRGGLETQYF	TRBJ2-5	-	TRBD2	TRBV2
TGTGCCAGCAGCTTGGAAGGGGGCGGCACTGAAGCTTTCTTT	CASSLEGGGTEAFF	TRBJ1-1	once	TRBD1	TRBV7-8
TGTGCCAGCAGCTCTTGGACAGGGGGGGCCGCAGATACGCAGTATTTT	CASSSWTGGAADTQYF	TRBJ2-3	few	TRBD1	TRBV7-8
TGTGCCAGCAGCCTGGCTGGAGGGGCGAACTATGGCTACACCTTC	CASSLAGGANYGYTF	TRBJ1-2	-	-	TRBV11-3
TGTGCCAGCAGCTTTTCTGGGGGCGAGACCCAGTACTTC	CASSFSGGETQYF	TRBJ2-5	-	-	TRBV11-3
TGCGCCAGCAGCCAACTTAGTAGGGGTGCCCCTAACTACGAGCAGTACTTC	CASSQLSRGAPNYEQYF	TRBJ2-7	-	-	TRBV4-3
TGTGCCAGCAGTGCCCCGGGGAATGGCTACACCTTC	CASSAPGNGYTF	TRBJ1-2	-	-	TRBV12-3/TRBV12-4
TGTGCCAGCAGTTCGATAGACAGGGGGCTCGAGCAGTACTTC	CASSSIDRGLEQYF	TRBJ2-7	-	TRBD1	TRBV6-6
TGTGCCACCAGTGTGGGGGCAGGGGGGATCGAGACCCAGTACTTC	CATSVGAGGIETQYF	TRBJ2-5	-	-	TRBV24-1
TGTGCCAGCAGCCGGGACATCAACTATGGCTACACCTTC	CASSRDINYGYTF	TRBJ1-2	few	-	TRBV7-8
TGTGCCAGCAGTTCCCCGGGAGGGACATACTCACCCCTCCACTTT	CASSSPGGTYSPLHF	TRBJ1-6	-	-	TRBV28
TGTGCCAGCAGCTGGACAGGGAGAGACTATGGCTACACCTTC	CASSWTGRDYGYTF	TRBJ1-2	-	TRBD1	TRBV11-3
TGTGCCAGCAGCTTATCGGGGGTCAGGTTCTCTGGAAACACCATATATTTT	CASSLSGVRFSGNTIYF	TRBJ1-3	-	-	TRBV11-2
TGTGCCAGCAGCACGGCGGCTAGCGGGATTGTTGAGCAGTTCTTC	CASSTAASGIVEQFF	TRBJ2-1	-	TRBD2	TRBV3-1/TRBV3-2
TGTGCCAGCAGTTACGTGGGACTAGCGGGAGTCGAGTACAATGAGCAGTTCTTC	CASSYVGLAGVEYNEQFF	TRBJ2-1	-	TRBD2	TRBV6-2/TRBV6-3
TGTGCCAGCAGCCCCAAAATGCCCGCGGGGGGACGGATTGAGCAGTTCTTC	CASSPKMPAGGRIEQFF	TRBJ2-1	-	TRBD2	TRBV7-9
TGCGCCAGCAGCCCAAGCACAGGATCCCTCCCTTATAGCAATCAGCCCCAGCATTTT	CASSPSTGSLPYSNQPQHF	TRBJ1-5	-	-	TRBV4-3
TGTGCCAGCAGCCAAGTGACGGGGGGTTACGAGCAGTACTTC	CASSQVTGGYEQYF	TRBJ2-7	-	TRBD2	TRBV4-2
TGTGCCAGCAGCTCGGGACAGGCCGAATCGCCCCAGCATTTT	CASSSGQAESPQHF	TRBJ1-5	once	TRBD1	TRBV5-8
TGCAGTGCTAGCACTAGCGCCGAGCAGTTCTTC	CSASTSAEQFF	TRBJ2-1	-	TRBD2	TRBV20-1